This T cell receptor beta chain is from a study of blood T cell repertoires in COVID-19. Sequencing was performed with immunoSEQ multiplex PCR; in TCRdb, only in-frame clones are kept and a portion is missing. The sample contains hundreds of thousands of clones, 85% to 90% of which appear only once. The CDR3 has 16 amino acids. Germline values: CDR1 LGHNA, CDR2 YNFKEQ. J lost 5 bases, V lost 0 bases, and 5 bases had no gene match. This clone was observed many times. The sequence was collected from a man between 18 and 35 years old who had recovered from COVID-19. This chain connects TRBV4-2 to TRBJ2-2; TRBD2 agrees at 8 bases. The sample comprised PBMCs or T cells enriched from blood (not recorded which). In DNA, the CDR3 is TGTGCCAGCAGCCAAGATTGGTCTAGCGGGACCGGGGAGCTGTTTTTT. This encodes CASSQDWSSGTGELFF.